The entry below gives a single T cell receptor (beta chain) sequence along with its context. This sample stems from a study of blood T cell repertoires in COVID-19. The wider study: Samples came from the United States, Italy and Spain, spanning acute and convalescent COVID-19. Nucleic acid was either cDNA or gDNA, and it came from T cells, B-cell-depleted T cells, or PBMCs.

CDR1 and CDR2 from the germline V gene are SGHRS and YFSETQ. The ends lost 0 bases at V and 0 bases at J; junction bases unmatched: 6. CDR3 length: 16 residues. Everyone who took part was 18 to 89 years old, and they came from roughly 25 US areas. All recovered Cohort 3 donors got two negative PCRs, got clearance, or saw symptom resolution. Some clones are missing from TCRdb's copy, which holds only in-frame ones; the method was immunoSEQ multiplex PCR. Of 490,000 or so clones in the sample, over 75% were seen once. This chain joins TRBV5-1 and TRBJ2-7; 7 bases agree with TRBD1. The material sequenced was PBMCs or T cells enriched from blood (not recorded which). The sequence derives from a middle-aged woman who had recovered from COVID-19. CDR3 DNA sequence: TGCGCCAGCAGCTTGGCTTTGACAGGGAGCTCCTACGAGCAGTACTTC. It yields the protein CASSLALTGSSYEQYF.